This passage covers 24 T cell receptor beta chains from one sample sequenced in a study of tumor-infiltrating lymphocytes in primary liver carcinoma. Using a constant-region primer together with ProtoScript II reverse transcriptase, TCR beta cDNA was made from about 490 ng of total RNA. Three nested multiplex PCR rounds, a slightly modified ARM-PCR method, built the TCR beta libraries. The first two PCR rounds used TRBV1-TRBV30 primers with a Cbeta primer, roughly 10 cycles each. Each CDR3 protein gets one entry after TCRdb re-called the multiplex PCR reads with MiXCR. The table has about 180,000 distinct CDR3 sequences, roughly three fifths seen once. RNA was extracted from whole blood without cell sorting, alongside germline DNA. Sequences were obtained from peripheral blood. These receptors all come from a man in his forties with primary liver carcinoma and hepatitis B virus infection.

In its sample, this clonotype was seen once. The rearrangement uses TRBV6-5 and TRBJ2-7, with 8 bases matching TRBD2. Germline V gives CDR1 MNHEY, CDR2 SVGAGI. The V gene end was trimmed by 10 bases and the J gene end by 3 bases; junction bases not matched to a gene: 11. There are 14 residues in the CDR3. The CDR3 region has the DNA TGTGCCATCAAGTGGGGACTAGATCACTACGAGCAGTACTTC. Translated: CAIKWGLDHYEQYF.

The J gene is TRBJ1-5, the V gene TRBV6-5; D unresolved. Germline loops: CDR1 MNHEY, CDR2 SVGAGI. The CDR3 is 15 amino acids. With 4 bases removed from V and 0 bases from J, the gap between germline ends came to 10 bases. CDR3 in amino acids: CASSSVPYSNQPQHF. The CDR3 DNA sequence: TGTGCCAGCAGTTCGGTTCCTTATAGCAATCAGCCCCAGCATTTT.

The V and J genes are TRBV29-1 and TRBJ1-1, with a weak D call TRBD1 (5 bases). This CDR3 is 13 amino acids long. The V and J ends lost 5 bases and 8 bases respectively, with 18 bases between them. Germline V gene data show CDR1 as SQVTM and CDR2 as ANQGSEA. The chain's CDR3 is CSVLLTVRKEAFF. Here the CDR3 DNA reads TGCAGCGTTTTACTGACAGTTCGGAAGGAAGCTTTCTTT.

Details on this clonotype: One end of the junction does not line up with germline, which may come from a read error. The chain recombines TRBV6-1 with TRBJ2-6, with a weak D call TRBD2 (5 bases). Germline values: CDR1 MNHNS, CDR2 SASEGT. The CDR3 sequence is 16 residues long. The CDR3, as DNA: TGTGCCAACAGTGGAGGACGACCTCCTGGGGCCAACGTCCTGACTTTC. This gives the protein CANSGGRPPGANVLTF.

This clonotype came up once. The junction departs from the called germline gene at one end, perhaps through a read error. The gene calls are TRBV28 and TRBJ2-5; D remains unclear. Germline loops: CDR1 MDHEN, CDR2 SYDVKM. The CDR3 consists of 11 residues. The CDR3 protein is CATSLQGTQYF. CDR3 in DNA: TGTGCCACCAGTTTACAAGGGACCCAGTACTTC. Looking up the rest from reference TRBV28 and TRBJ2-5 gives the full variable domain: DVKVTQSSRYLVKRTGEKVFLECVQDMDHENMFWYRQDPGLGLRLIYFSYDVKMKEKGDIPEGYSVSREKKERFSLILESASTNQTSMYLCATSLQGTQYFGPGTRLLVL.

The table lists this clonotype with a few counts. V and J are TRBV6-2 or TRBV6-3 and TRBJ2-1; 7 nucleotides line up with TRBD2. V lost 4 bases to trimming and J lost 0 bases; unmatched junction nucleotides: 9. CDR3 length: 17 residues. The germline V gene has CDR1 MNHEY and CDR2 SVGEGT. The CDR3 spells CASSSRIAGSSYNEQFF. In DNA, the CDR3 is TGTGCCAGCAGTTCCCGCATAGCGGGTAGCTCCTACAATGAGCAGTTCTTC.

This chain uses TRBV29-1 with TRBJ2-1; D is undetermined. CDR3 length equals 16 residues. V was trimmed by 1 base and J by 7 bases, leaving 20 bases between them. Germline lookup yields CDR1 SQVTM and CDR2 ANQGSEA. The CDR3 loop reads CSVEGKMATHANEQFF. CDR3 nucleotides: TGCAGCGTTGAAGGAAAGATGGCGACCCACGCAAATGAGCAGTTCTTC.

The chain joins TRBV29-1 to TRBJ2-3; TRBD2 aligns across 10 bases. Trimming cost V 7 bases and J 0 bases; bases outside gene matches: 13. Germline V gene lookup returns CDR1 SQVTM and CDR2 ANQGSEA. The CDR3 length is 17 residues. In DNA, the CDR3 is TGCAGCGCTTCCGGACTAGCGGACAGATCTAGCACAGATACGCAGTATTTT. Translation: CSASGLADRSSTDTQYF.

A word on this clonotype: This sequence may be a read error, since a much larger clone differs from it by one base. This chain joins TRBV29-1 and TRBJ2-7; D is undetermined. Germline V gene sequence: CDR1 SQVTM, CDR2 ANQGSEA. CDR3 length: 12 residues. The V end lost 6 bases, the J end lost 3 bases, and 12 bases lay between the germline ends. DNA for the CDR3: TGCAGCGTAGGGCCCGTGCTCTACGAGCAGTACTTC. Translation: CSVGPVLYEQYF.

Here the CDR3 reads CASSFSGSGVKTDTQYF. In DNA, the CDR3 is TGTGCCAGCAGCTTTAGTGGTAGCGGGGTAAAAACAGATACGCAGTATTTT. The rearrangement uses TRBV11-2 and TRBJ2-3, with 8 bases that match TRBD2. The CDR3 consists of 17 residues. Trimming removed 3 bases from V and 3 bases from J; junction bases left unmatched: 11. Germline lookup yields CDR1 SGHAT and CDR2 FQNNGV.

In its sample, this clonotype was seen a few times. The germline gene is not matched at one end of the junction; a read error may be the cause. This chain links TRBV11-2 with TRBJ2-2; a weak D match, TRBD2 (5 bases). The CDR3 extends over 12 amino acids. Germline assignment: CDR1 SGHAT and CDR2 FQNNGV. The CDR3 nucleotides read TGTGCCAGCAGGGCTGAGGCCGGGGAACTGTTTTTT. It specifies CASRAEAGELFF.

This clonotype was counted ten times or more. This chain connects TRBV12-3 or TRBV12-4 to TRBJ2-1; the match to TRBD2 covers 9 bases. Unmatched junction bases numbered 7, after V lost 6 bases and J lost 4 bases. The length of the CDR3 is 15 residues. CDR3 region: CASRKLAGGYNEQFF. CDR3 DNA: TGTGCCAGCAGAAAACTAGCGGGTGGGTACAATGAGCAGTTCTTC.

This clonotype occurred many times. The chain uses TRBV10-3 and TRBJ1-1; no definite D call. CDR1 is ENHRY and CDR2 is SYGVKD in the germline V gene. The V and J ends lost 4 bases and 3 bases respectively, with 3 bases between them. The CDR3 sequence is 11 residues long. The CDR3 sequence is CAISVDTEAFF. The CDR3 DNA sequence: TGTGCCATCAGTGTGGACACTGAAGCTTTCTTT.

The chain has TRBV6-6 and TRBJ2-5; perhaps TRBD2 as D (6 bases). With 1 base removed from V and 4 bases from J, the gap between germline ends came to 10 bases. The CDR3 has 14 residues. Germline V CDR1 and CDR2: MNHNY, SVGAGI (reference sequence). CDR3 loop: CASSYLGGSETQYF. CDR3 coding DNA: TGTGCCAGCAGTTACTTGGGGGGTTCAGAGACCCAGTACTTC.

Turning to this clonotype: A read error is possible here, since a much larger clone lies one base away. The chain links TRBV29-1 to TRBJ1-1; D unclear. The CDR3 spans 13 residues. Germline V gene data show CDR1 as SQVTM and CDR2 as ANQGSEA. V dropped 6 bases and J dropped 0 bases, with 11 bases sitting between them. CDR3 in amino acids: CSVEESVNTEAFF. The DNA of the CDR3 is TGCAGCGTGGAGGAAAGCGTGAACACTGAAGCTTTCTTT.

There are a few counts of this clonotype. The chain links TRBV30 to TRBJ2-1; D could derive from TRBD1 or TRBD2 (5 bases each). CDR1 is GTSNPN, CDR2 SVGIG, per germline (reference sequence). This CDR3 contains 15 residues. The V end lost 5 bases, the J end lost 0 bases, and 14 bases lay between the germline ends. Written as DNA, the CDR3 is TGTGCCTGGGGGCCGGGGCCCAGCTCCTACAATGAGCAGTTCTTC. Amino acids: CAWGPGPSSYNEQFF.

The chain combines TRBV6-5 with TRBJ2-3, with 13 bases identical to TRBD2. Germline CDR1 is MNHEY and CDR2 is SVGAGI. This CDR3 spans 16 amino acids. J was trimmed by 5 bases and V by 6 bases; bases with no gene match: 8. The CDR3 DNA reads TGTGCCAGCAGCGCCCCGACTAGCGGGAGGCGAGATACGCAGTATTTT. Translated: CASSAPTSGRRDTQYF.

Concerning this clonotype itself: Without the conserved terminal phenylalanine or tryptophan, this CDR3 likely stems from a read error. The genes are TRBV6-5 and TRBJ1-5; D gene ambiguous. CDR3 length: 19 residues. Per germline, CDR1 MNHEY and CDR2 SVGAGI. The CDR3 sequence: CASSYSSLAEKGQNQPQHS. The DNA of the CDR3 is TGTGCAAGCAGTTACTCGAGTCTAGCAGAAAAGGGCCAAAATCAGCCCCAGCATTCT.

This clonotype was observed at least ten times. The chain employs TRBV11-2 and TRBJ1-1; D uncertain. V dropped 1 base and J dropped 8 bases, with 14 bases sitting between them. This CDR3 spans 14 amino acids. Germline V lookup: CDR1 SGHAT, CDR2 FQNNGV. Here the CDR3 DNA reads TGTGCCAGCAGCTTAGGAACGGGCATAAACGAAGCTTTCTTT. Protein product: CASSLGTGINEAFF.

The chain employs TRBV11-2 and TRBJ2-7, with D possibly matching TRBD1 (5 bases). This CDR3 comprises 15 residues. Trimming shortened V by 1 base and J by 10 bases, and 20 bases separated the two germline ends. Germline assignment: CDR1 SGHAT and CDR2 FQNNGV. DNA of the CDR3: TGTGCCAGCAGCTTAGTGCAGGACAACCCTTTGGATCAGTACTTC. It specifies CASSLVQDNPLDQYF.

V usage is TRBV11-2 and J usage is TRBJ1-1, with D unclear. V lost 3 bases and J lost 4, with 6 bases in between. The CDR3 loop spans 12 amino acids. From germline, CDR1 is SGHAT and CDR2 FQNNGV. The CDR3 loop is CASSFWGTEAFF. The CDR3 DNA follows: TGTGCCAGCAGCTTCTGGGGCACTGAAGCTTTCTTT.

This clonotype was observed many times. J is TRBJ2-5 and V is TRBV11-2; D is unclear. This CDR3 has 13 amino acids. CDR1 and CDR2 (germline): SGHAT, FQNNGV. The V end lost 3 bases, the J end lost 4 bases, and 9 bases lay between the germline ends. This CDR3 is CASSLALGETQYF. The CDR3 nucleotides read TGTGCCAGCAGCTTGGCTCTAGGAGAGACCCAGTACTTC. Full variable domain (missing parts from reference TRBV11-2 and TRBJ2-5): EAGVAQSPRYKIIEKRQSVAFWCNPISGHATLYWYQQILGQGPKLLIQFQNNGVVDDSQLPKDRFSAERLKGVDSTLKIQPAKLEDSAVYLCASSLALGETQYFGPGTRLLVL.

This chain connects TRBV10-2 to TRBJ2-3; D gene ambiguous. Germline V gives CDR1 WSHSY, CDR2 SAAADI. Trimming removed 3 bases at V and 1 base at J, with 11 bases between. This CDR3 comprises 15 residues. CDR3 residues: CASSDREGGTDTQYF. CDR3 in DNA: TGCGCCAGCAGTGATAGGGAAGGCGGCACAGATACGCAGTATTTT.

The chain couples TRBV4-2 to TRBJ2-7; D is unresolved. The germline V gene has CDR1 LGHNA and CDR2 YNFKEQ. The CDR3 extends over 16 amino acids. Between the trimmed V and J ends, which lost 0 bases and 0 bases, there was a span of 12 bases. For the CDR3, the DNA is TGTGCCAGCAGCCAAGATCTTGGCGATAGCTCCTACGAGCAGTACTTC. Protein sequence: CASSQDLGDSSYEQYF.